This TCR beta chain was sequenced during a study of cytomegalovirus exposure and HLA in healthy donors. Both 60 Vbeta primers and 13 Jbeta primers went into the PCR. Using immunoSEQ multiplex PCR, the repertoire was profiled, and TCRdb retains in-frame clones only, with some absent. The sample yields about 96,000 clones, about four fifths seen once. This TCR came from a woman between 70 and 85 years old in good health and CMV-seropositive. Sequenced input: PBMCs.

CDR3 sequence (DNA): TGTGCCAGCAGTTACTCGGGCACCCTATCCTACGAGCAGTACTTC. Translation gives CASSYSGTLSYEQYF. The V call is TRBV6-5, the J call TRBJ2-7, with D hard to call. CDR1 is MNHEY and CDR2 is SVGAGI in the germline V gene. Trimming removed 0 bases at V and 1 base at J, with 10 bases between. The CDR3 is 15 residues long.